These 15 T cell receptor beta chains share one sample of origin, sequenced in a study of T cells in Graves' hyperthyroidism and ophthalmopathy. Using RNA transcripts as the source, TCR beta CDR3 regions were amplified. In the first-round RT-PCR of the TCR CDR3, the HTBI primer set was used. MiXCR, run by TCRdb on the multiplex PCR reads, gives a single entry per CDR3 protein. Altogether approximately 200,000 distinct CDR3 sequences are present, about a sixth being singletons, with the ten largest covering roughly 44%. Sequencing used blood. These receptors came from a man in his forties with Graves' hyperthyroidism.

The genes are TRBV28 and TRBJ2-3; 10 bases line up with TRBD2. The CDR3 contains 16 residues. From germline, CDR1 is MDHEN and CDR2 SYDVKM. V shed 5 bases, J shed 0 bases, and the junction held 5 bases outside the gene matches. CDR3 protein: CASSPSGGGSTDTQYF. CDR3 in DNA: TGTGCCAGCAGTCCGAGCGGGGGGGGGAGCACAGATACGCAGTATTTT. The full variable domain, rest sourced from reference TRBV28 and TRBJ2-3, is DVKVTQSSRYLVKRTGEKVFLECVQDMDHENMFWYRQDPGLGLRLIYFSYDVKMKEKGDIPEGYSVSREKKERFSLILESASTNQTSMYLCASSPSGGGSTDTQYFGPGTRLTVL.

This clonotype was picked up many times. The V gene is TRBV6-2 or TRBV6-3, the J gene TRBJ2-3; tentative D call: TRBD2 (6 bases). The CDR3 length is 14 residues. V was shortened by 6 bases and J by 9 bases, with 19 bases between the two germline ends. CDR1 is MNHEY and CDR2 is SVGEGT in the germline V gene. CDR3 sequence: CASSPRLGGETQYF. In nucleotides, the CDR3 is TGTGCCAGCAGCCCTAGACTAGGAGGGGAAACGCAGTATTTT.

V and J are TRBV7-2 and TRBJ2-6, with D unresolved. V lost 5 bases and J lost 0, with 8 bases in between. The CDR3 extends over 15 amino acids. Germline lookup yields CDR1 SGHTA and CDR2 FQGNSA. The CDR3 protein is CASSQSYSGANVLTF. As DNA, the CDR3 is TGTGCCAGCAGCCAGAGCTACTCTGGGGCCAACGTCCTGACTTTC.

This clonotype was found many times. This sequence joins TRBV19 and TRBJ2-2, with 11 bases matching TRBD1. The J segment lost 3 bases and the V segment lost 6 bases, leaving 3 bases of the junction unmatched. From germline, CDR1 is LNHDA and CDR2 SQIVND (reference sequence). CDR3 size: 15 residues. The chain's CDR3 is CASSRTGGDTGELFF. CDR3 coding DNA: TGTGCCAGTAGCCGGACAGGGGGCGACACCGGGGAGCTGTTTTTT.

This clonotype appeared many times. CDR3 nucleotide sequence: TGTGCCAGCAGTTTTGGAGGGGCGCCGGAGACCCAGTACTTC. Protein product: CASSFGGAPETQYF. The chain joins TRBV27 to TRBJ2-5; D may be TRBD2 (6 bases). Per the germline V gene, CDR1 is MNHEY and CDR2 is SMNVEV (reference sequence). V was cut by 3 bases and J by 5 bases, with 13 bases left in between. The CDR3 is 14 residues long.

The V gene is TRBV9, the J gene TRBJ1-4; no firm D call. V gave up 4 bases and J gave up 8 bases, with 18 bases separating them. From germline, CDR1 is SGDLS and CDR2 YYNGEE. The CDR3 runs 15 residues. The DNA of the CDR3 is TGTGCCAGCAGCACCGGGCGGGGAGTTAAGGAAAAACTGTTTTTT. Amino acids: CASSTGRGVKEKLFF.

J is TRBJ2-7 and V is TRBV24-1; possibly TRBD1 for D (5 bases). Per the germline V gene, CDR1 is KGHDR and CDR2 is SFDVKD. CDR3 length: 13 residues. V dropped 2 bases and J dropped 3 bases, with 7 bases sitting between them. CDR3 DNA sequence: TGTGCCACCAGTGATTCCCAGGGCTACGAGCAGTACTTC. It encodes CATSDSQGYEQYF.

This clonotype was counted ten times or more. The rearrangement joins TRBV7-8 to TRBJ2-2, with a possible D match to TRBD1 (5 bases). The germline gives CDR1 SGHVS, CDR2 FQNEAQ. Trimming took 5 bases from V and 2 from J, leaving 12 bases between them. This CDR3 spans 15 amino acids. Here the CDR3 DNA reads TGTGCCAGCAGCCTCCGACAGATTAACACCGGGGAGCTGTTTTTT. It specifies CASSLRQINTGELFF.

The chain joins TRBV5-1 to TRBJ2-3, with 7 positions matching TRBD2. V shed 4 bases and J 0 bases; nucleotides not matched to a gene: 5. The CDR3 runs 15 residues. Per the germline V gene, CDR1 is SGHRS and CDR2 is YFSETQ. CDR3 loop: CASSTGLGSTDTQYF. DNA of the CDR3: TGCGCCAGCAGCACCGGACTAGGGAGCACAGATACGCAGTATTTT.

DNA of the CDR3: TGTGCCAGCAGCTCGGGGGCACCCGAAAAACTGTTTTTT. This sequence encodes CASSSGAPEKLFF. The gene calls are TRBV7-9 and TRBJ1-4; a weak D match, TRBD1 (6 bases). This CDR3 has 13 residues. With 4 bases removed from V and 8 bases from J, the gap between germline ends came to 11 bases. CDR1 is SEHNR, CDR2 FQNEAQ, per germline (reference sequence).

This clonotype was recorded at least ten times. The chain uses TRBV7-3 and TRBJ2-1, with TRBD1 identical over 11 bases. J was trimmed by 7 bases and V by 5 bases; bases with no gene match: 7. The CDR3 sequence is 15 residues long. Germline V gene sequence: CDR1 SGHTA, CDR2 FQGTGA. CDR3 sequence (DNA): TGTGCCAGCAGCGCACCGGGACAGGGGGGGAATGAGCAGTTCTTC. Its translation: CASSAPGQGGNEQFF.

This clonotype was detected a few times. The rearrangement joins TRBV4-3 to TRBJ2-2; the D is unclear. Trimming took off 4 bases at V and 5 bases at J, with 14 bases between the two ends. Germline loops: CDR1 LGHNA, CDR2 YSLEER. The CDR3 spans 15 residues. The CDR3: CASSPGAGWTGELFF. For the CDR3, the DNA is TGCGCCAGCAGCCCCGGCGCCGGGTGGACCGGGGAGCTGTTTTTT.

In its sample, this clonotype was seen a few times. The CDR3 protein is CSAPQGASYNEQFF. CDR3 nucleotide sequence: TGCAGTGCCCCTCAGGGGGCGTCCTACAATGAGCAGTTCTTC. The chain uses TRBV20-1 and TRBJ2-1; 8 nucleotides match TRBD1. The ends lost 6 bases at V and 1 base at J; junction bases unmatched: 5. Germline CDR1 and CDR2: DFQATT and SNEGSKA (reference sequence). The length of the CDR3 is 14 residues.

The rearrangement links TRBV7-9 to TRBJ2-1; 9 positions agree with TRBD2. Germline trimming cut 5 bases from V and 4 bases from J; bases unmatched to any gene: 12. This CDR3 region has 17 residues. Germline CDR1 is SEHNR and CDR2 is FQNEAQ (reference sequence). The CDR3 sequence: CASSRLWGREGYNEQFF. In nucleotides, the CDR3 is TGTGCCAGCAGCCGCCTTTGGGGGCGGGAGGGATACAATGAGCAGTTCTTC.

V is TRBV5-1 and J is TRBJ1-1; D gene unclear. The CDR3 spans 15 residues. Germline loops: CDR1 SGHRS, CDR2 YFSETQ. V lost 0 bases to trimming and J lost 1 base, with 10 bases between them. DNA for the CDR3: TGCGCCAGCAGCTTGGTTGAGACACAGAACACTGAAGCTTTCTTT. It specifies CASSLVETQNTEAFF.